This T cell receptor beta chain comes out of a study of chemoradiotherapy in HPV16-positive cancers. Overall study findings and caveats: HPV-specific T cells were functionally defined from only a couple of HPV16-positive patients. Candidate HPV-specific clones and E7-related TCR motifs grew in tumor during treatment.

With regard to this clone: Its specificity is unknown.

Some clones are missing from TCRdb's copy, which holds only in-frame ones; the method was immunoSEQ multiplex PCR. This sample carries roughly 32,000 clones, around 89% of them seen once, and the ten largest clones take 3% to 3.5%. Germline CDR1 reads SQVTM; CDR2 reads ANQGSEA. Trimming cost V 4 bases and J 7 bases, with 14 bases left between them. The CDR3 sequence is 12 residues long. This TCR came from a human donor with HPV-associated anogenital cancer. The gene calls are TRBV29-1 and TRBJ2-7; D unclear. This specimen consisted of blood, obtained from a patient who underwent chemoradiotherapy. The CDR3 DNA follows: TGCAGCGTTGCCCCTACTTTCGGGGAGCAGTACTTC. Translated, it gives CSVAPTFGEQYF.